This T cell receptor beta chain was sequenced during a study of early T cells in non-severe SARS-CoV-2 infection. In the study overall: From unsorted whole blood, bulk RNA was sequenced, and the chains remained unpaired.

Study outcomes and limitations: VDJdb matching favored anti-spike CD8 responses, missing private and CD4 specificities.

Unique molecular identifiers were attached to individual cDNA molecules. Using its own MiXCR run on the 5' RACE reads, TCRdb lists one record per CDR3 protein. The repertoire holds tens of thousands of distinct CDR3 sequences, with roughly a sixth as singletons. This clonotype was detected a few times. Its antigen is unknown. The junction differs from germline at one of its ends, possibly a read error. The CDR3 length is 16 residues. Germline V gene lookup returns CDR1 SEHNR and CDR2 FQNEAQ (reference sequence). Sequencing was done on a sample of whole blood. The receptor comes from an adult who was a healthcare worker with PCR-confirmed SARS-CoV-2 infection or an uninfected control (not recorded which). The V and J genes are TRBV7-9 and TRBJ1-3, with a tentative D call TRBD1 (6 bases). The chain's CDR3 is CASSTQGPFSENTIYF. CDR3 DNA: TGTGCCAGCAGCACTCAGGGGCCCTTCTCTGAAAACACCATATATTTT.